The next 22 T cell receptor beta chains were all read from a single sample in a study of blood T cell repertoires in COVID-19 (dated by TCRdb to the early 2020s). The method was the immunoSEQ multiplex PCR assay. Entries here come from immuneACCESS through TCRdb and include only in-frame sequences with V and J called. Some clones fail to appear in such tables; in the studies checked, an unresolved V gene covers under half of the shortfall, and the cause of the remainder is unknown. Here the sample has roughly 240,000 clones; almost 85% occur a single time. 9.1% of the sample rests with the top ten. Sequencing was carried out using PBMCs or T cells enriched from blood (not recorded which). The receptor set was obtained from a woman aged 45-65 years with acute COVID-19.

The rearrangement joins TRBV7-2 to TRBJ1-3, with D unresolved. Trimming removed 3 bases at V and 9 bases at J, with 21 bases between. This CDR3 is built from 16 residues. Germline V CDR1 and CDR2: SGHTA, FQGNSA. The CDR3 DNA sequence: TGTGCCAGCAGCTTGCTTCATTCCCCCCCGAGAGCCACCATATATTTT. It codes for CASSLLHSPPRATIYF.

This clone showed up just a few times. This rearrangement joins TRBV2 to TRBJ2-1, with 12 bases identical to TRBD2. Germline values: CDR1 SNHLY, CDR2 FYNNEI. J lost 7 bases, V lost 10 bases, and 5 bases had no gene match. CDR3 length equals 13 residues. CDR3: CATRTSGTNEQFF. In DNA, the CDR3 is TGTGCCACCCGGACTAGCGGGACTAATGAGCAGTTCTTC. Full variable domain (missing parts from reference TRBV2 and TRBJ2-1): EPEVTQTPSHQVTQMGQEVILRCVPISNHLYFYWYRQILGQKVEFLVSFYNNEISEKSEIFDDQFSVERPDGSNFTLKIRSTKLEDSAMYFCATRTSGTNEQFFGPGTRLTVL.

The chain couples TRBV7-2 to TRBJ2-5; D unresolved. With 2 bases removed from V and 5 bases from J, the gap between germline ends came to 6 bases. The CDR3 length is 12 residues. Germline CDR1 and CDR2: SGHTA and FQGNSA. CDR3 sequence reads: CASSLSEETQYF. CDR3 DNA sequence: TGTGCCAGCAGCTTAAGTGAGGAGACCCAGTACTTC.

The chain couples TRBV9 to TRBJ2-1; 13 bases are shared with TRBD2. After removal of 3 bases from V and 7 bases from J, the junction contained 10 bases not matched to a gene. The germline V gene encodes CDR1 SGDLS and CDR2 YYNGEE. The CDR3 extends over 17 amino acids. The CDR3: CASSGTLAGGPWNEQFF. In DNA form, the CDR3 reads TGTGCCAGCAGCGGAACACTAGCGGGGGGGCCGTGGAATGAGCAGTTCTTC.

The chain recombines TRBV9 with TRBJ1-2; D gene unclear. The V gene's germline CDR1 is SGDLS and CDR2 YYNGEE. The CDR3 is 13 amino acids. Between the trimmed V and J ends, which lost 3 bases and 4 bases, there was a span of 10 bases. CDR3 loop: CASSAQDTYGYTF. The CDR3 nucleotides are TGTGCCAGCAGCGCCCAGGATACCTATGGCTACACCTTC. The full variable domain, completed using reference TRBV9 and TRBJ1-2, is DSGVTQTPKHLITATGQRVTLRCSPRSGDLSVYWYQQSLDQGLQFLIQYYNGEERAKGNILERFSAQQFPDLHSELNLSSLELGDSALYFCASSAQDTYGYTFGSGTRLTVV.

The chain is built from TRBV6-5 and TRBJ1-1; D gene unclear. CDR3 length equals 13 residues. Germline lookup yields CDR1 MNHEY and CDR2 SVGAGI. Trimming removed 2 bases from V and 5 bases from J, with 9 bases in between. CDR3 region: CASSYTGETEAFF. The CDR3 nucleotides are TGTGCCAGCAGTTACACGGGTGAAACTGAAGCTTTCTTT.

The V call is TRBV5-1, the J call TRBJ1-2; TRBD1 matches 7 bases. Trimming took 0 bases from V and 3 from J; bases not matched to a gene: 8. The CDR3 length is 16 residues. The germline V gene encodes CDR1 SGHRS and CDR2 YFSETQ. The CDR3 here is CASSLGAGGPYYGYTF. The CDR3 region has the DNA TGCGCCAGCAGCTTGGGGGCAGGGGGGCCATACTATGGCTACACCTTC. Variable domain in full (rest from reference TRBV5-1 and TRBJ1-2): KAGVTQTPRYLIKTRGQQVTLSCSPISGHRSVSWYQQTPGQGLQFLFEYFSETQRNKGNFPGRFSGRQFSNSRSEMNVSTLELGDSALYLCASSLGAGGPYYGYTFGSGTRLTVV.

J is TRBJ1-6 and V is TRBV19, with D possibly TRBD1 on 5 matching bases. CDR3 length: 15 residues. Germline CDR1 LNHDA, CDR2 SQIVND (reference sequence). V gave up 5 bases and J gave up 10 bases, with 18 bases separating them. DNA for the CDR3: TGTGCCAGTAGTCCCCCGGCGGGGGAGGGATCACCCCTCCACTTT. It specifies CASSPPAGEGSPLHF.

J is TRBJ1-1 and V is TRBV5-1; 8 bases are shared with TRBD1. Germline CDR1 is SGHRS and CDR2 is YFSETQ. With 7 bases clipped from V and 7 bases from J, the junction kept 12 bases outside the gene matches. CDR3 size: 14 residues. The CDR3 loop is CASEPIPDRGEAFF. The CDR3 bases are TGCGCCAGCGAGCCCATTCCCGACAGGGGTGAAGCTTTCTTT.

The CDR3 loop is CASSPDRGSFEQYF. The CDR3 nucleotides are TGCGCCAGCAGTCCCGACAGGGGGTCTTTCGAGCAGTACTTC. This chain links TRBV5-1 with TRBJ2-7; the match to TRBD1 covers 9 bases. Germline-derived CDR1 and CDR2 are SGHRS and YFSETQ. The CDR3 covers 14 residues. The V gene end was trimmed by 5 bases and the J gene end by 6 bases; junction bases not matched to a gene: 9. Using reference TRBV5-1 and TRBJ2-7 for the parts outside the CDR3, the full variable domain is KAGVTQTPRYLIKTRGQQVTLSCSPISGHRSVSWYQQTPGQGLQFLFEYFSETQRNKGNFPGRFSGRQFSNSRSEMNVSTLELGDSALYLCASSPDRGSFEQYFGPGTRLTVT.

This chain joins TRBV12-3 or TRBV12-4 and TRBJ1-2; D ambiguous. The germline V and J ends were trimmed by 5 bases and 4 bases, with 11 bases remaining between them. The CDR3 covers 13 residues. CDR3 sequence: CASSLMYSYGYTF. CDR3 in DNA: TGTGCCAGCAGTCTGATGTATAGCTATGGCTACACCTTC.

This chain uses TRBV6-5 with TRBJ2-5; D gene ambiguous. Looked up from germline, CDR1 is MNHEY and CDR2 is SVGAGI. Trimming left V 6 bases short and J 1 base short, with 6 bases between. The CDR3 length is 12 residues. The CDR3 nucleotides are TGTGCCAGCAGAACGGTCCAAGAGACCCAGTACTTC. Translated, it gives CASRTVQETQYF.

J is TRBJ1-2 and V is TRBV10-3; TRBD1 agrees at 8 bases. With 6 bases clipped from V and 2 bases from J, the junction kept 8 bases outside the gene matches. Germline lookup yields CDR1 ENHRY and CDR2 SYGVKD. The CDR3 runs 15 residues. The CDR3 DNA sequence: TGTGCCATCAGAAGCATGGACAGGGAAAACTATGGCTACACCTTC. Its protein product is CAIRSMDRENYGYTF.

The rearrangement joins TRBV10-3 to TRBJ1-5; maybe TRBD1 (5 bases). CDR3 length: 14 residues. Germline CDR1 reads ENHRY; CDR2 reads SYGVKD. V was shortened by 6 bases and J by 4 bases, with 13 bases between the two germline ends. The CDR3 sequence: CAIRGVGPNQPQHF. DNA of the CDR3: TGTGCCATCAGAGGGGTGGGGCCGAATCAGCCCCAGCATTTT.

The chain has TRBV7-2 and TRBJ1-5; D gene ambiguous. The CDR3 contains 15 residues. Germline CDR1 SGHTA, CDR2 FQGNSA. V lost 5 bases and J 5 bases, leaving 16 bases between the germline ends. This chain's CDR3 is CASSQLPRSDQPQHF. Here the CDR3 DNA reads TGTGCCAGCAGCCAATTGCCCAGGTCGGATCAGCCCCAGCATTTT.

This chain links TRBV6-6 with TRBJ1-2; D is unresolved. V dropped 0 bases and J dropped 1 base, with 6 bases sitting between them. Looked up from germline, CDR1 is MNHNY and CDR2 is SVGAGI (reference sequence). The CDR3 totals 14 residues. DNA for the CDR3: TGTGCCAGCAGTTACTCTACGGGTAACTATGGCTACACCTTC. It is translated as CASSYSTGNYGYTF.

The chain recombines TRBV7-8 with TRBJ1-2; tentatively, D is TRBD1 (6 bases). The germline gives CDR1 SGHVS, CDR2 FQNEAQ. Deletions cut 3 bases from V and 7 bases from J, with 12 bases between. The CDR3 totals 13 residues. CDR3 loop: CASSLGTGLGYTF. The CDR3, as DNA: TGTGCCAGCAGCTTGGGTACAGGGCTTGGCTACACCTTC.

This chain joins TRBV19 and TRBJ1-5; D may be TRBD1 (6 bases). The CDR3 is 14 residues long. V was clipped by 7 bases and J by 2 bases, with 12 bases between them. Germline values: CDR1 LNHDA, CDR2 SQIVND (reference sequence). CDR3 bases: TGTGCCAGTAAGCAGGGGTGGGGCAATCAGCCCCAGCATTTT. It yields the protein CASKQGWGNQPQHF.

The V call is TRBV30, the J call TRBJ2-7, with D unresolved. Germline V gene lookup returns CDR1 GTSNPN and CDR2 SVGIG (reference sequence). Deletions cut 3 bases from V and 3 bases from J, with 6 bases between. CDR3 length equals 11 residues. The CDR3 coding sequence is TGTGCCTGGAGCTCGGGCTACGAGCAGTACTTC. Its protein is CAWSSGYEQYF.

The chain carries TRBV18 and TRBJ1-2, with D unclear. Trimming removed 5 bases at V and 3 bases at J, with 10 bases between. Germline V gene lookup returns CDR1 KGHSH and CDR2 LQKENI. The CDR3 length is 13 residues. The CDR3 loop is CASSEGSYYGYTF. DNA of the CDR3: TGTGCCAGCTCAGAGGGATCTTACTATGGCTACACCTTC.

This clone was seen just once. The chain uses TRBV7-9 and TRBJ2-7; no definite D call. The V end lost 5 bases, the J end lost 1 base, and 21 bases lay between the germline ends. Germline V CDR1 and CDR2: SEHNR, FQNEAQ (reference sequence). This CDR3 comprises 17 residues. This chain's CDR3 is CASSPRGVPVGSYEQYF. The CDR3 DNA sequence: TGTGCCAGCAGCCCACGAGGCGTCCCAGTTGGTTCCTACGAGCAGTACTTC.

The chain's CDR3 is CASSETGRGNGAYEQYF. The CDR3 nucleotides read TGCGCCAGCAGTGAGACAGGGAGAGGGAACGGGGCATACGAGCAGTACTTC. The V and J genes are TRBV10-1 and TRBJ2-7; tentatively, D is TRBD1 (6 bases). Germline V gene sequence: CDR1 WNHNN, CDR2 SYGVQD (reference sequence). CDR3 length: 17 residues. The V end was cut by 2 bases, the J end by 4 bases, with 21 bases between.